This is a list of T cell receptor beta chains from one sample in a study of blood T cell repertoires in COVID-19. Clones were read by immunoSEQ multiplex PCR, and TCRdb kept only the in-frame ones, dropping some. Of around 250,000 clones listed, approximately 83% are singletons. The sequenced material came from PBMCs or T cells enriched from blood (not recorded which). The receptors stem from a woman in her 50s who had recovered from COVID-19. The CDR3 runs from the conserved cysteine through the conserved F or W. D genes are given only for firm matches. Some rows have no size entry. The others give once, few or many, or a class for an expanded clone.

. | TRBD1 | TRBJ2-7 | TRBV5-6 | CASSLVGGQGYYEQYF | TGTGCCAGCAGCTTGGTGGGGGGACAGGGGTACTACGAGCAGTACTTC
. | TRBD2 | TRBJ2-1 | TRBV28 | CASSPSGLGQWGEQFF | TGTGCCAGCAGTCCATCAGGACTAGGCCAATGGGGTGAGCAGTTCTTC
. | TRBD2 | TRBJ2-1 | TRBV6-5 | CASSRRTSGHNEQFF | TGTGCCAGCAGCCGTCGGACTAGCGGCCACAATGAGCAGTTCTTC
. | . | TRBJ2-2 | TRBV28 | CASSYRITGELFF | TGTGCCAGCAGTTACAGGATAACCGGGGAGCTGTTTTTT
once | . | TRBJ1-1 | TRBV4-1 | CASSQTGLNTEAFF | TGCGCCAGCAGCCAGACAGGTTTGAACACTGAAGCTTTCTTT
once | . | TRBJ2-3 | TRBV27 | CASSFRGDTQYF | TGTGCCAGCAGTTTCCGGGGAGATACGCAGTATTTT
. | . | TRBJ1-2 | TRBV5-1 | CASSVDSTYGYTF | TGCGCCAGCAGCGTTGACAGTACCTATGGCTACACCTTC
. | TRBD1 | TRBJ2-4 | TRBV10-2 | CASSEAGGKNIQYF | TGCGCCAGCAGTGAGGCAGGGGGAAAAAACATTCAGTACTTC
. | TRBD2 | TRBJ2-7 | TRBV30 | CAGKGGGRNEQYF | TGTGCCGGGAAGGGCGGGGGGCGTAACGAGCAGTACTTC
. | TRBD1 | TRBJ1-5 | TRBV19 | CASRKDRDLWNQPQHF | TGTGCCAGTAGGAAGGACAGGGACCTTTGGAATCAGCCCCAGCATTTT
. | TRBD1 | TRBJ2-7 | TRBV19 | CASAGQGWDEQYF | TGTGCCAGTGCCGGACAGGGGTGGGACGAGCAGTACTTC
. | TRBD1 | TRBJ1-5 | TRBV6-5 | CAVGQGARQPQHF | TGTGCCGTGGGACAGGGGGCACGGCAGCCCCAGCATTTT
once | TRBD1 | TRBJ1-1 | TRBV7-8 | CASSFGTDRTEAFF | TGTGCCAGCAGCTTTGGGACAGACCGGACTGAAGCTTTCTTT
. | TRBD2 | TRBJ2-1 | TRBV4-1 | CASSQGVGTSANNEQFF | TGCGCCAGCAGCCAAGGGGTGGGGACTAGCGCGAACAATGAGCAGTTCTTC
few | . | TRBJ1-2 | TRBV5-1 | CASTGDWVLLYGYTF | TGCGCCAGCACGGGGGACTGGGTTCTACTTTATGGCTACACCTTC
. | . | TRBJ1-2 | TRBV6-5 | CASRTPGVSGYTF | TGTGCCAGCAGGACCCCAGGGGTTTCTGGCTACACCTTC
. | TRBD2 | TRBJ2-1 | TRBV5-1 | CASSTRTSGRGGYNEQFF | TGCGCCAGCAGCACAAGGACTAGCGGGAGGGGGGGATACAATGAGCAGTTCTTC
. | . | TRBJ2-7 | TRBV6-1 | CASSDLGQRYEQYF | TGTGCCAGCAGTGACCTCGGACAGCGCTACGAGCAGTACTTC
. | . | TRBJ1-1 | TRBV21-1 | CAQFFRGPNTEAFF | TGTGCCCAGTTTTTTAGGGGCCCAAACACTGAAGCTTTCTTT
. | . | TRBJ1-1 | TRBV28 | CASSNQGTEAFF | TGTGCCAGCAGTAATCAGGGAACTGAAGCTTTCTTT
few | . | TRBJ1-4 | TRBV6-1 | CASSEAWGKSNEKLFF | TGTGCCAGCAGTGAAGCTTGGGGCAAATCTAATGAAAAACTGTTTTTT
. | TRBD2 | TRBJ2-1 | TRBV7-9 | CASSLADGGGLFYNEQFF | TGTGCCAGCAGCTTAGCGGACGGGGGGGGACTGTTCTACAATGAGCAGTTCTTC
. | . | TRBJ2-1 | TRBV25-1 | CASSELGRGDYNEQFF | TGTGCCAGCAGTGAATTGGGCAGGGGGGACTACAATGAGCAGTTCTTC
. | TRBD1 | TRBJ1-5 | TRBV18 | CASSPTGARSRPQHF | TGTGCCAGCTCACCGACAGGGGCCAGATCTAGGCCCCAGCATTTT
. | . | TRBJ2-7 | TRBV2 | CASSQSYEQYF | TGTGCCAGCAGCCAATCCTACGAGCAGTACTTC
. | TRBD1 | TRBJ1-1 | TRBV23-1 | CASSQLESGGGRMNTEAFF | TGCGCCAGCAGTCAACTCGAATCAGGGGGCGGAAGGATGAACACTGAAGCTTTCTTT
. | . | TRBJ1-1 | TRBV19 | CATPWCRFTEAFF | TGTGCCACCCCCTGGTGCCGGTTCACTGAAGCTTTCTTT
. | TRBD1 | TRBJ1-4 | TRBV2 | CASSDPQGARVKLFF | TGTGCCAGCAGTGACCCCCAGGGGGCGCGAGTAAAACTGTTTTTT
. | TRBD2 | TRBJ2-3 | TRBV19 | CASRTSGPTDTQYF | TGTGCCAGTAGAACTAGCGGACCTACAGATACGCAGTATTTT
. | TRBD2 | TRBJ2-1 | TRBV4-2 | CASSQGLAGYNEQFF | TGTGCCAGCAGCCAAGGACTAGCGGGGTACAATGAGCAGTTCTTC
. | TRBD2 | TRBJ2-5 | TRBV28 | CASSGEGKETQYF | TGTGCCAGCAGTGGGGAGGGGAAGGAGACCCAGTACTTC
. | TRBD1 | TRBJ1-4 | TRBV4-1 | CASSLGPGTGGEKLFF | TGCGCCAGCAGCTTGGGGCCCGGGACAGGGGGCGAAAAACTGTTTTTT
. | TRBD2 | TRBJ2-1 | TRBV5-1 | CASSLGSASGSNEQFF | TGCGCCAGCAGCTTGGGAAGTGCTAGCGGGAGCAATGAGCAGTTCTTC
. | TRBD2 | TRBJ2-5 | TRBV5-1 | CASRNGLAGVQETQYF | TGCGCCAGCAGAAACGGACTAGCGGGAGTACAAGAGACCCAGTACTTC
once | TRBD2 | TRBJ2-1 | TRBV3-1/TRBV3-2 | CASSRSGSNKNEQFF | TGTGCCAGCAGCCGAAGCGGGAGTAATAAAAATGAGCAGTTCTTC
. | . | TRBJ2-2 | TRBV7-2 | CASSPTGTHTGELFF | TGTGCCAGCAGCCCGACAGGCACCCACACCGGGGAGCTGTTTTTT
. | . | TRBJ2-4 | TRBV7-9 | CASSSRTENIQYF | TGTGCCAGCAGCTCCCGGACAGAAAACATTCAGTACTTC
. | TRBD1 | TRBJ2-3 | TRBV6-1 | CASSDRGPTDTQYF | TGTGCCAGCAGTGACAGGGGGCCCACAGATACGCAGTATTTT
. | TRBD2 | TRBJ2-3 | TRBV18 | CASSPLAGTTDTQYF | TGTGCCAGCTCACCGCTAGCGGGAACCACAGATACGCAGTATTTT
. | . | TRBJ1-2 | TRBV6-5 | CASRILRRNYGYTF | TGTGCCAGCAGGATCCTCAGGAGGAACTATGGCTACACCTTC
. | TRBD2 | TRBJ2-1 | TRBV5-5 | CASSGQGAGQFF | TGTGCCAGCAGCGGCCAAGGAGCGGGACAGTTCTTC
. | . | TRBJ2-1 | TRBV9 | CASSVEDFWDEQFF | TGTGCCAGCAGCGTTGAGGACTTTTGGGATGAGCAGTTCTTC
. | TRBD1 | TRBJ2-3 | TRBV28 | CASTFGQGAHTQYF | TGTGCCAGCACATTTGGACAGGGGGCGCATACGCAGTATTTT
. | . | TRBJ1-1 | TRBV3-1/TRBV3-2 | CASSQVGEVAFF | TGTGCCAGCAGCCAAGTGGGGGAGGTAGCTTTCTTT
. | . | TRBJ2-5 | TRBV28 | CASSLVGTEETQYF | TGTGCCAGTAGCCTGGTGGGGACTGAAGAGACCCAGTACTTC
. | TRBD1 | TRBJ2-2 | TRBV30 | CAWSLPDRETGELFF | TGTGCCTGGAGTTTACCGGACAGGGAGACCGGGGAGCTGTTTTTT
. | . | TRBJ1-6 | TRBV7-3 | CASSLQENSPLHF | TGTGCCAGCAGCTTACAAGAGAATTCACCCCTCCACTTT
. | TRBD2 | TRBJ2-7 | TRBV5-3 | CARSWRASGGAPYEQYF | TGTGCCAGAAGCTGGAGGGCTAGCGGGGGAGCTCCCTACGAGCAGTACTTC
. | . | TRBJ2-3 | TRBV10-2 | CASSRAPLAGADTQYF | TGCGCCAGCAGCCGAGCGCCCCTAGCTGGCGCAGATACGCAGTATTTT
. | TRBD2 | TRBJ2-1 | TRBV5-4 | CASSGGLAGIRNEQFF | TGTGCCAGCAGCGGGGGACTAGCGGGAATTCGCAATGAGCAGTTCTTC
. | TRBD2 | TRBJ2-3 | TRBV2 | CASSNGGDTQYF | TGTGCCAGCAGCAACGGGGGGGATACGCAGTATTTT
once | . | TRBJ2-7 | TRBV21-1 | CASSKGRGRKYEQYF | TGTGCCAGCAGCAAAGGTAGGGGGCGCAAATACGAGCAGTACTTC
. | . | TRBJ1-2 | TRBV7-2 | CASSLSSYGYTF | TGTGCCAGCAGCTTATCCAGCTATGGCTACACCTTC
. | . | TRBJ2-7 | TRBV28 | CASRQGSYEQYF | TGTGCCAGCAGGCAGGGCTCCTACGAGCAGTACTTC